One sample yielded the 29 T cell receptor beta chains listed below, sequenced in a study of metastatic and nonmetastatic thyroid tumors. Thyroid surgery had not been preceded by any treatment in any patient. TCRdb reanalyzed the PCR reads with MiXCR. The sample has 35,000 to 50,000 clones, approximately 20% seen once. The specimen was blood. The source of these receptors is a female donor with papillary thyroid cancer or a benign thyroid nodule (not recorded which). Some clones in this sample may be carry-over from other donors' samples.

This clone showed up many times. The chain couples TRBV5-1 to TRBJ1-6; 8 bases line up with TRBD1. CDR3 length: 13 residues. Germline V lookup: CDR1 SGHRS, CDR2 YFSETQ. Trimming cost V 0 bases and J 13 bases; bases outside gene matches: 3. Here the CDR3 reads CASSLVDRAPLHF. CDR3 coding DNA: TGCGCCAGCAGCTTGGTGGACAGGGCTCCCCTCCACTTT. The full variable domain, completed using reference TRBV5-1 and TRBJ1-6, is KAGVTQTPRYLIKTRGQQVTLSCSPISGHRSVSWYQQTPGQGLQFLFEYFSETQRNKGNFPGRFSGRQFSNSRSEMNVSTLELGDSALYLCASSLVDRAPLHFGNGTRLTVT.

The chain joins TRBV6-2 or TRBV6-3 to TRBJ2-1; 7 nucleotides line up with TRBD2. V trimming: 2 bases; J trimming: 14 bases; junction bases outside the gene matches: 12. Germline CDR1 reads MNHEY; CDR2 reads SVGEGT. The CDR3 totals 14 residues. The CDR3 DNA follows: TGTGCCAGCAGTTACGATGCGGGTGTGGGAGGGGAGTTCTTC. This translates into CASSYDAGVGGEFF.

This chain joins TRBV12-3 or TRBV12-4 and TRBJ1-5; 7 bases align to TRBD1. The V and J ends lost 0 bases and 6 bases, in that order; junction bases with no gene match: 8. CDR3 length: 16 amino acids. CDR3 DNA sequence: TGTGCCAGCAGTTTAGCACTAGTACAGGGGTTTCAGCCCCAGCATTTT. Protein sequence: CASSLALVQGFQPQHF.

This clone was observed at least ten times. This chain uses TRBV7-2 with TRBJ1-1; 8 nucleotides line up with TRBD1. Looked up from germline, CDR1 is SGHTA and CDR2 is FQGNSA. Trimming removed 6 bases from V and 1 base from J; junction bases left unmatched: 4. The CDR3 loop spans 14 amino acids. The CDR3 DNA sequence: TGTGCCAGCAGAGGACAGGGCGGGAACACTGAAGCTTTCTTT. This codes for CASRGQGGNTEAFF.

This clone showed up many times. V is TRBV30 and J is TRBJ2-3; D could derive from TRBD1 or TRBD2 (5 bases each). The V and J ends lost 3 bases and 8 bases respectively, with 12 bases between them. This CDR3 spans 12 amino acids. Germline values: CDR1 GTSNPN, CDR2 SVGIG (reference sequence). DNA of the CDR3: TGTGCCTGGAGAAGGGACCTGGCTACGCAGTATTTT. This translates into CAWRRDLATQYF.

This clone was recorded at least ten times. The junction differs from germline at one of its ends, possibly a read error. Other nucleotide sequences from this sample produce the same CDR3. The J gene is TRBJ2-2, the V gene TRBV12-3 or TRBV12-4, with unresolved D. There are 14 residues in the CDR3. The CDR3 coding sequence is TGCGCCAGCAGTCCCGGACGTAAGACCGGGGAGCTGTTTTTT. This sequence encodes CASSPGRKTGELFF.

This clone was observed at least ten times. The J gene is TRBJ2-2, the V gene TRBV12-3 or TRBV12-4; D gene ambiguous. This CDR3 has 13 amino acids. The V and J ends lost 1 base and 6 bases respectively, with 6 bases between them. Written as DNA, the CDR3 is TGTGCCAGCAGTTTAGTTCGGGCCGGGGAGCTGTTTTTT. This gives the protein CASSLVRAGELFF.

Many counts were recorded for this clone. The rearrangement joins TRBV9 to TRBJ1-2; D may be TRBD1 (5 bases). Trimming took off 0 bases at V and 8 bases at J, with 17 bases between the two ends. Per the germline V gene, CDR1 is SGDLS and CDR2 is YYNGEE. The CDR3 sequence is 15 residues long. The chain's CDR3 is CASSVAWQGTAGYTF. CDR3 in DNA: TGTGCCAGCAGCGTAGCTTGGCAGGGTACTGCCGGCTACACCTTC.

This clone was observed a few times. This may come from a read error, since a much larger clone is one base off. This chain's CDR3 is CASRTFEGGETQYF. CDR3 sequence (DNA): TGTGCCAGCAGGACCTTTGAGGGAGGGGAGACCCAGTACTTC. This chain joins TRBV2 and TRBJ2-5; 7 bases agree with TRBD2. The germline V gene encodes CDR1 SNHLY and CDR2 FYNNEI. This CDR3 has 14 residues. After removal of 6 bases from V and 5 bases from J, the junction contained 9 bases not matched to a gene.

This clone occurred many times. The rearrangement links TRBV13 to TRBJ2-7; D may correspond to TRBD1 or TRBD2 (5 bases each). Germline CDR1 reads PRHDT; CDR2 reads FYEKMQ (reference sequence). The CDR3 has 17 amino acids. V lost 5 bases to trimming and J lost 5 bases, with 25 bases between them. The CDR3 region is CASSVQGAGLESDEQYF. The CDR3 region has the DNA TGTGCCAGCAGCGTCCAGGGTGCGGGTCTCGAGTCGGACGAGCAGTACTTC.

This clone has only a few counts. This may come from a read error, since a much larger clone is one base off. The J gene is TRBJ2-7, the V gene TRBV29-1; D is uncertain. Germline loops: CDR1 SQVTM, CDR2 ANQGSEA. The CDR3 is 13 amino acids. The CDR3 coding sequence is TGCAGCGTTGTGTGGGATACCTCCCACGAGCAGTACTTC. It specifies CSVVWDTSHEQYF.

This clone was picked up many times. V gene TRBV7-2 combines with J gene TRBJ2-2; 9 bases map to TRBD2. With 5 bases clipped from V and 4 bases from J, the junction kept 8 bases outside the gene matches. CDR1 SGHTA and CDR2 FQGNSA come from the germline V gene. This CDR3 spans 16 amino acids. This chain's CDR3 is CASSPAGGRATGELFF. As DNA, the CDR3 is TGTGCCAGCAGCCCAGCTGGCGGGAGGGCCACCGGGGAGCTGTTTTTT.

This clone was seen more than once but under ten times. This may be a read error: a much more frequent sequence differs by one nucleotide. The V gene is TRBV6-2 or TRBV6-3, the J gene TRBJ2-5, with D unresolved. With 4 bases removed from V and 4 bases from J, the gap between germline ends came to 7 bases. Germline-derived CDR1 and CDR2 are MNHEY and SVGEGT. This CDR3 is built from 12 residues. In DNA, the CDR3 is TGTGCCAGCAGTTGGGTAGTAGAGACCCAGTACTTC. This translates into CASSWVVETQYF.

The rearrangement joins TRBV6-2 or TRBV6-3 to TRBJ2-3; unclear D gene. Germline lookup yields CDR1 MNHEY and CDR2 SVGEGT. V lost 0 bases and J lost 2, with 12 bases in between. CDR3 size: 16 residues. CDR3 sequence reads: CASSYSCESPTDTQYF. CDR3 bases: TGTGCCAGCAGTTACTCTTGTGAGTCACCCACAGATACGCAGTATTTT.

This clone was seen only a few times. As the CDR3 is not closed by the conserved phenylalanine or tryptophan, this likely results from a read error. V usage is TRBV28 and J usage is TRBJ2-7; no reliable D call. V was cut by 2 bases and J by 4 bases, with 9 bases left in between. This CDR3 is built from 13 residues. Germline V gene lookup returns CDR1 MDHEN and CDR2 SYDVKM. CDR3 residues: CASSLGPRYEQYS. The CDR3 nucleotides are TGTGCCAGCAGTTTAGGCCCTAGATACGAGCAGTACTCC.

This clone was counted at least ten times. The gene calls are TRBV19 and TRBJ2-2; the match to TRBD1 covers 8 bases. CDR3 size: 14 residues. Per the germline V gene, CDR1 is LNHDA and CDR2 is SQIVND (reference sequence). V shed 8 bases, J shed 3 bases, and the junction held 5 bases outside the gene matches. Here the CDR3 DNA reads TGTGCCAGTCATGACAGGGGATACACCGGGGAGCTGTTTTTT. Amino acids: CASHDRGYTGELFF.

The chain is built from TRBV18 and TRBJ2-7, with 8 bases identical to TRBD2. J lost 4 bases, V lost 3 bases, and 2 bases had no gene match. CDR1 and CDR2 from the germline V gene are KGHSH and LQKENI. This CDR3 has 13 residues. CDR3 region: CASSPAGGYEQYV. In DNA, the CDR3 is TGTGCCAGCTCACCCGCGGGGGGATACGAGCAGTACGTC.

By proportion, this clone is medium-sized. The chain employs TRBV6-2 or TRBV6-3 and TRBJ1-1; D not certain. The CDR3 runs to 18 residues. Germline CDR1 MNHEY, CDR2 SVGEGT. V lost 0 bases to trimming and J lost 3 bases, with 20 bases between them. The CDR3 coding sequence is TGTGCCAGCAGTTACTCTGCTGTGTGGAGGGCGCAGTACACTGAAGCTTTCTTT. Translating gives CASSYSAVWRAQYTEAFF.

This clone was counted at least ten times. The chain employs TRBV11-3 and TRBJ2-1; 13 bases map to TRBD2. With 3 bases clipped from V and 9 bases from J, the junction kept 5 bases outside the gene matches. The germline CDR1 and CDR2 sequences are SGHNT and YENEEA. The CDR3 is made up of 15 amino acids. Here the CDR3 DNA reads TGTGCCAGCAGCTTCGGACTAGCGGGAGAGGCTGAGCAGTTCTTC. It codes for CASSFGLAGEAEQFF.

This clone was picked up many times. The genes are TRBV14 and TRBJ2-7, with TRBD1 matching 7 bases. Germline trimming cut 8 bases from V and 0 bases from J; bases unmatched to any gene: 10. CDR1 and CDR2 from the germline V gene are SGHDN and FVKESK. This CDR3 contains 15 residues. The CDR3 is CASRGTGASSYEQYF. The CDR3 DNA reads TGTGCCAGCCGCGGCACAGGGGCGAGCTCCTACGAGCAGTACTTC.

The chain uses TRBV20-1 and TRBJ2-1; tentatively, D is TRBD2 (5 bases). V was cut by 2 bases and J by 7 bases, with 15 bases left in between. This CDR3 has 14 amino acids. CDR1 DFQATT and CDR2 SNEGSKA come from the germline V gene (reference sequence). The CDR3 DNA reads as TGCAGTGCTAGATTCTCGACTATCGGAAATGAGCAGTTCTTC. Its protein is CSARFSTIGNEQFF.

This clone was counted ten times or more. Here the CDR3 DNA reads TGCAGCGTCCCCAGCAGGGGGGAGGGTTGGGGGGAGCAGTTCTTC. The encoded protein is CSVPSRGEGWGEQFF. V and J are TRBV29-1 and TRBJ2-1; either TRBD1 or TRBD2 may fit D (7 bases each). The germline CDR1 and CDR2 sequences are SQVTM and ANQGSEA. V lost 6 bases and J lost 10, with 25 bases in between. The CDR3 has 15 residues.

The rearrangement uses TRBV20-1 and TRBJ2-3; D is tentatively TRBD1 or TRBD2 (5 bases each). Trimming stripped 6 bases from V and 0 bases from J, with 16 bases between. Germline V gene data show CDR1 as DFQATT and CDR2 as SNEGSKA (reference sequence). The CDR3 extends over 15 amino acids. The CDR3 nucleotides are TGCAGTGCGGGGGATACTGGGGATAGCACAGATACGCAGTATTTT. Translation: CSAGDTGDSTDTQYF.

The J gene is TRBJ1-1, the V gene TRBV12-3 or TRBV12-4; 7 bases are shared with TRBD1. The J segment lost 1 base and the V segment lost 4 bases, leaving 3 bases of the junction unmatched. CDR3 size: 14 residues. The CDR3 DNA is TGTGCCAGCAGTTGGGGACAGACGAACACTGAAGCTTTCTTT. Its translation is CASSWGQTNTEAFF.

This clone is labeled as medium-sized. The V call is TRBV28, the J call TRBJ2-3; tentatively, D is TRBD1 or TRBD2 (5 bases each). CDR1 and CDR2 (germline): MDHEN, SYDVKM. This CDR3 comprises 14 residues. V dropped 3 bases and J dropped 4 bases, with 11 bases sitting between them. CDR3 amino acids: CASSFGGFSDTQYF. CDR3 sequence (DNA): TGTGCCAGCAGTTTTGGGGGATTCTCAGATACGCAGTATTTT.

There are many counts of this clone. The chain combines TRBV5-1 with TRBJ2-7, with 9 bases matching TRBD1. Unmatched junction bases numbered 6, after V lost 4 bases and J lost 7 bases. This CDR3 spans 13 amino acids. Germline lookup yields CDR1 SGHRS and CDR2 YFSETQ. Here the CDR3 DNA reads TGCGCCAGCAGCCCCGGACAGGGGTTGGAGCAGTACTTC. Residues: CASSPGQGLEQYF.

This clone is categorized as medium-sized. CDR3 loop: CASSRATGGSTEAFF. The CDR3 DNA reads TGCGCCAGCAGCAGAGCGACAGGGGGGAGCACTGAAGCTTTCTTT. J is TRBJ1-1 and V is TRBV5-1; 9 bases are shared with TRBD1. Germline V CDR1 and CDR2: SGHRS, YFSETQ. The CDR3 contains 15 residues. V lost 4 bases to trimming and J lost 4 bases; unmatched junction nucleotides: 8.

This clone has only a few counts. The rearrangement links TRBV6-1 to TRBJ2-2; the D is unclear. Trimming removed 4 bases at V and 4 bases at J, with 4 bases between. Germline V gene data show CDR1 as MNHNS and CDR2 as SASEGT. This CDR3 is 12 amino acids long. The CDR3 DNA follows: TGTGCCAGCAGTGCGTCCACCGGGGAGCTGTTTTTT. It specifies CASSASTGELFF.

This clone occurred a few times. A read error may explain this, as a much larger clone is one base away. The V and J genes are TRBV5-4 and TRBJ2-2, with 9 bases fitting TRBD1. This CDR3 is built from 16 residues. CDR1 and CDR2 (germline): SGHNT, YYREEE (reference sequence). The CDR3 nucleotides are TGTGCCAGCAGAACGGGACAGGGACCGAACACCTGGGAGCTGTTTTTT. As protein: CASRTGQGPNTWELFF.